Given below is one T cell receptor (beta chain) in context. Its target is not known. This record comes from a study of OX40 agonist ivuxolimab in advanced cancers. Across the whole study: Intravenous ivuxolimab was administered to patients every 2 weeks at 0.01 to 10 mg/kg. Study-level findings and limits: Blood T cells, both CD4+ and CD8+, expanded clonally by week 6 at 0.1 to 3.0 mg/kg. CD8+ T cells were the subset that, on average, had more expanded clones than CD4+. In the 0.1-3.0 mg/kg groups, partial responders showed among the lowest expansion.

Between the trimmed V and J ends, which lost 6 bases and 5 bases, there was a span of 16 bases. The length of the CDR3 is 14 residues. CDR1 is SGDLS and CDR2 is YYNGEE in the germline V gene. TCRdb keeps only in-frame clones here, not all; method: immunoSEQ multiplex PCR. The sample yields 130,000 or so clones, 90% seen once. Sequenced material: CD4+ or CD8+ T cells sorted from blood, taken in a trial of the OX40 agonist ivuxolimab. The chain links TRBV9 to TRBJ2-3; the D gene could be TRBD1 or TRBD2 (5 bases each). The sequence derives from an adult with an advanced solid tumor such as melanoma, head and neck, liver or kidney cancer. CDR3: CASTKGRDGDTQYF. Here the CDR3 DNA reads TGTGCCAGCACCAAGGGACGGGACGGAGATACGCAGTATTTT.